This TCR beta chain was sequenced for a study of monozygotic twins with inflammatory bowel disease. Phlebotomy per donor yielded a single 2.5 ml blood sample. The CDR3 spans 13 residues. CDR1 and CDR2 from the germline V gene are SGHNT and YENEEA. Per-sample cDNA came from eight separate reactions. From its re-call of the 5' RACE reads, TCRdb lists each CDR3 protein once, without DNA. The table for this sample gives some 210,000 distinct CDR3 sequences. This clonotype originated in a human donor with ulcerative colitis or Crohn's disease, or a healthy co-twin of an affected twin (not recorded which). The chain recombines TRBV11-3 with TRBJ1-1; TCRdb gives TRBD1 as the D gene, but with no DNA this cannot be confirmed. Specimen: blood. The CDR3 loop is CASSLRAYTEAFF.